What follows are 9 T cell receptor beta chains derived from one specimen sequenced in a study of blood T cell repertoires in COVID-19. The assay was immunoSEQ multiplex PCR, and TCRdb's table has in-frame clones only and misses some. This sample yields over 200,000 clones, of which 80% to 90% are seen a single time; around 3.8% belongs to the top ten. Source material: PBMCs or T cells enriched from blood (not recorded which). These receptors all stem from a woman aged 25 to 39 who had been exposed to COVID-19.

This chain connects TRBV11-2 to TRBJ2-7; D is unclear. This CDR3 region has 16 residues. V was pared by 4 bases and J by 3 bases, with 19 bases between. Germline CDR1 is SGHAT and CDR2 is FQNNGV. The CDR3 reads CASSSTFRNLNYEQYF. The DNA of the CDR3 is TGTGCCAGCAGCTCTACCTTCAGGAACCTTAACTACGAGCAGTACTTC.

The chain couples TRBV5-1 to TRBJ1-1; D call uncertain. There are 13 residues in the CDR3. Trimming took 2 bases from V and 4 from J, leaving 9 bases between them. Germline CDR1 reads SGHRS; CDR2 reads YFSETQ. As DNA, the CDR3 is TGCGCCAGCAGCTTAGCATTCGGCACTGAAGCTTTCTTT. Encoded protein: CASSLAFGTEAFF.

The V and J genes are TRBV6-5 and TRBJ1-1; D may be TRBD1 (5 bases). CDR1 and CDR2 (germline): MNHEY, SVGAGI. The germline V and J ends were trimmed by 7 bases and 1 base, with 10 bases remaining between them. CDR3 size: 13 residues. CDR3 region: CASTRGTNTEAFF. For the CDR3, the DNA is TGTGCCAGCACTCGGGGGACGAACACTGAAGCTTTCTTT.

The chain combines TRBV5-1 with TRBJ1-5; no clear D. This CDR3 comprises 15 residues. Germline CDR1 is SGHRS and CDR2 is YFSETQ. V lost 4 bases to trimming and J lost 4 bases, with 15 bases between them. The CDR3, as DNA: TGCGCCAGCAGCCCGGATCCGATGACAAATCAGCCCCAGCATTTT. Residues: CASSPDPMTNQPQHF.

V usage is TRBV5-3 and J usage is TRBJ1-3; 8 bases are shared with TRBD1. TRBV5-3 qualifies as an ORF whose function is uncertain. V lost 0 bases, J lost 3 bases, and 8 bases stayed unmatched. The CDR3 runs to 17 residues. Here the CDR3 reads CARSLAHRTGFGNTIYF. DNA of the CDR3: TGTGCCAGAAGCTTGGCCCACAGGACAGGGTTTGGAAACACCATATATTTT.

The chain is built from TRBV28 and TRBJ2-3, with 10 bases identical to TRBD2. The CDR3 is 17 residues long. CDR1 is MDHEN, CDR2 SYDVKM, per germline. Trimming removed 5 bases from V and 1 base from J; junction bases left unmatched: 9. The chain's CDR3 is CASSILAGLIRTDTQYF. The CDR3 bases are TGTGCCAGCAGTATACTAGCGGGACTCATCCGCACAGATACGCAGTATTTT.

CDR3 nucleotide sequence: TGTGCCAGCTCACTTTCGGACAGTGCCAGCTCCTACGAGCAGTACTTC. Its protein is CASSLSDSASSYEQYF. The chain employs TRBV18 and TRBJ2-7; TRBD1 might be the D (6 bases). The CDR3 contains 16 residues. Germline V lookup: CDR1 KGHSH, CDR2 LQKENI. V dropped 4 bases and J dropped 0 bases, with 16 bases sitting between them.

This clone has only a few counts. This chain links TRBV7-6 with TRBJ2-7; 7 nucleotides align to TRBD2. With 2 bases clipped from V and 6 bases from J, the junction kept 13 bases outside the gene matches. The CDR3 covers 16 residues. CDR1 and CDR2 (germline): SGHVS, FNYEAQ. Written as DNA, the CDR3 is TGTGCCAGCAGCTTAAGTGGGGCGGGAGTATCGGGCGAGCAGTACTTC. The encoded protein is CASSLSGAGVSGEQYF.

V and J are TRBV30 and TRBJ1-1, with 9 bases that match TRBD1. The CDR3 contains 11 residues. Germline V lookup: CDR1 GTSNPN, CDR2 SVGIG (reference sequence). V lost 5 bases to trimming and J lost 5 bases; unmatched junction nucleotides: 0. The CDR3 DNA is TGTGCCTGGGGACAGGGGACTGAAGCTTTCTTT. It yields the protein CAWGQGTEAFF. The variable domain in full, completed from reference TRBV30 and TRBJ1-1, reads SQTIHQWPATLVQPVGSPLSLECTVEGTSNPNLYWYRQAAGRGLQLLFYSVGIGQISSEVPQNLSASRPQDRQFILSSKKLLLSDSGFYLCAWGQGTEAFFGQGTRLTVV.